This T cell receptor beta chain was captured in a study of control samples from healthy donors and cancer patients. Sequencing used immunoSEQ multiplex PCR; TCRdb keeps in-frame clones, though not all of them. The sample lists some 70,000 clones; nearly 85% were seen once. This clone has more than one count but fewer than ten. With 5 bases removed from V and 7 bases from J, the gap between germline ends came to 14 bases. Germline V gene lookup returns CDR1 SGHVS and CDR2 FQNEAQ. The length of the CDR3 is 14 residues. The chain is built from TRBV7-8 and TRBJ2-2; D uncertain. The sequence derives from a man aged 55 to 70 in good health. Input material: blood. For the CDR3, the DNA is TGTGCCAGCAGCCCCCGAGCGACCGGCGGGGAGCTGTTTTTT. Translating gives CASSPRATGGELFF. The entire variable domain, with the rest obtained from reference TRBV7-8 and TRBJ2-2, is as follows: GAGVSQSPRYKVAKRGQDVALRCDPISGHVSLFWYQQALGQGPEFLTYFQNEAQLDKSGLPSDRFFAERPEGSVSTLKIQRTQQEDSAVYLCASSPRATGGELFFGEGSRLTVL.